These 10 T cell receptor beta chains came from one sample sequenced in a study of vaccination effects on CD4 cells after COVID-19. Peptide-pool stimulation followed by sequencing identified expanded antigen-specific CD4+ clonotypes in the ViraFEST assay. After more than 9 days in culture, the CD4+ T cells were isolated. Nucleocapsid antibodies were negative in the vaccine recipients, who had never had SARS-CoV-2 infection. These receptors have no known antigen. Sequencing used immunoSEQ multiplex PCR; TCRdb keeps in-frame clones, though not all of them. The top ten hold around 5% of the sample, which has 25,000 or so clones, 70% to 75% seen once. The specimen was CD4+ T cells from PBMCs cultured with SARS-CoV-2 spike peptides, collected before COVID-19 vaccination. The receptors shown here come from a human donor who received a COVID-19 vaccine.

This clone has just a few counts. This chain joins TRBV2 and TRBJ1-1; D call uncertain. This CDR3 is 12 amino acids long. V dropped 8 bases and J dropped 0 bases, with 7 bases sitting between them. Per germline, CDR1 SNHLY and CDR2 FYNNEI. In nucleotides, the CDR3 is TGTGCCAGCGGTCACCTGAACACTGAAGCTTTCTTT. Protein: CASGHLNTEAFF. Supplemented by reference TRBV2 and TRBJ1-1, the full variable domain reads EPEVTQTPSHQVTQMGQEVILRCVPISNHLYFYWYRQILGQKVEFLVSFYNNEISEKSEIFDDQFSVERPDGSNFTLKIRSTKLEDSAMYFCASGHLNTEAFFGQGTRLTVV.

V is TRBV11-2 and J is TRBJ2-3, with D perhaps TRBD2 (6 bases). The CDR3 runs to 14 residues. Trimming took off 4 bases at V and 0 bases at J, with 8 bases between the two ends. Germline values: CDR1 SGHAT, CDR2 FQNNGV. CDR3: CASSSGRSTDTQYF. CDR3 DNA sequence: TGTGCCAGCAGCTCGGGGAGGAGCACAGATACGCAGTATTTT.

Written as DNA, the CDR3 is TGTGCCAGCAGTTACCCACCCGGGACAGGACAAACTGAAGCTTTCTTT. This encodes CASSYPPGTGQTEAFF. The rearrangement links TRBV6-5 to TRBJ1-1, with TRBD1 matching 8 bases. The CDR3 length is 16 residues. The germline V gene encodes CDR1 MNHEY and CDR2 SVGAGI. Unmatched junction bases numbered 10, after V lost 2 bases and J lost 5 bases.

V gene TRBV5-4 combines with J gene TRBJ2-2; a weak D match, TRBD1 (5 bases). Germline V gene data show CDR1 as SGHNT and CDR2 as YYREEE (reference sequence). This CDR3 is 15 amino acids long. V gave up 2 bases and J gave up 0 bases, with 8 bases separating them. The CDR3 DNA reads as TGTGCCAGCAGCTTAAAGGGGACGAACACCGGGGAGCTGTTTTTT. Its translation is CASSLKGTNTGELFF.

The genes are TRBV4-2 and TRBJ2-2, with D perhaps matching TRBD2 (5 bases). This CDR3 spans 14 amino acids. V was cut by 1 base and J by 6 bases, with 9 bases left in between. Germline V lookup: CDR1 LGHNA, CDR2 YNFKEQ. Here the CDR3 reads CASSQVGSAGELFF. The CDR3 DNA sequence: TGTGCCAGCAGCCAAGTGGGTAGCGCCGGGGAGCTGTTTTTT.

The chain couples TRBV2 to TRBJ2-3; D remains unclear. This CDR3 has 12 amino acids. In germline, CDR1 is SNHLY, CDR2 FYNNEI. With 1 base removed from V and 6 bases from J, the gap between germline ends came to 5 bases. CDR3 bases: TGTGCCAGCAGTGAAGGGTCCGATACGCAGTATTTT. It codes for CASSEGSDTQYF.

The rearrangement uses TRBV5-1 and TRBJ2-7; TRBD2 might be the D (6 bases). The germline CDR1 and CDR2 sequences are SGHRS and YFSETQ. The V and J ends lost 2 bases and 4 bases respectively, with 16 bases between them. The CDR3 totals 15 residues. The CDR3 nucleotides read TGCGCCAGCAGCTTCGATTTGACTAGTTCGTACGAGCAGTACTTC. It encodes CASSFDLTSSYEQYF.

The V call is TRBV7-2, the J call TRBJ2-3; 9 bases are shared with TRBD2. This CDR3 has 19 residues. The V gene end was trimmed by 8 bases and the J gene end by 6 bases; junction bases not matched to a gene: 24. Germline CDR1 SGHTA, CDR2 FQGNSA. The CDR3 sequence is CASVSRYLSGRTKRDTQYF. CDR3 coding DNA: TGTGCCAGCGTCTCCCGTTACCTGAGCGGGAGGACAAAGAGGGATACGCAGTATTTT.

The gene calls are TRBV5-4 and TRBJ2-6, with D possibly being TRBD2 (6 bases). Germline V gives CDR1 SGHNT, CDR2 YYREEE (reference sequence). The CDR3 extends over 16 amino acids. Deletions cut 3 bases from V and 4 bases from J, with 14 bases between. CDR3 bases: TGTGCCAGCAGCTGGGAGGCAGGGTCAGGGGCCAACGTCCTGACTTTC. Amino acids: CASSWEAGSGANVLTF.

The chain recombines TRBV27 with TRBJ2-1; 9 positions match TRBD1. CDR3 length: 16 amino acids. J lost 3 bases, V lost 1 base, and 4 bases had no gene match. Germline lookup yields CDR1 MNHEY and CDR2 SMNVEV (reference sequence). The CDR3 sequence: CASSLWGQGYYNEQFF. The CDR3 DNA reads TGTGCCAGCAGTTTATGGGGACAGGGCTACTACAATGAGCAGTTCTTC.